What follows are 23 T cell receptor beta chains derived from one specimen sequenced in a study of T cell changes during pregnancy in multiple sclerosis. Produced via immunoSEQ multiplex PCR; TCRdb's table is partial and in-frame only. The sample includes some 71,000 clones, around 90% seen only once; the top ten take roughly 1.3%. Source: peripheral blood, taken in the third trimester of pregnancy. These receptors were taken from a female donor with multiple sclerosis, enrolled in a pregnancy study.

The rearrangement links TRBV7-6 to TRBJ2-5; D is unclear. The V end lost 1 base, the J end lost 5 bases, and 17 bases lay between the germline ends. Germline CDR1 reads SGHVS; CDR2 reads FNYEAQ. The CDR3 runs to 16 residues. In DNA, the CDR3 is TGTGCCAGCAGCTTAGGTGCTAGTTCTCTTTACGAGACCCAGTACTTC. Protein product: CASSLGASSLYETQYF. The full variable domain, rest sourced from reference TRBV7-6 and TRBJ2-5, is GAGVSQSPRYKVTKRGQDVALRCDPISGHVSLYWYRQALGQGPEFLTYFNYEAQQDKSGLPNDRFSAERPEGSISTLTIQRTEQRDSAMYRCASSLGASSLYETQYFGPGTRLLVL.

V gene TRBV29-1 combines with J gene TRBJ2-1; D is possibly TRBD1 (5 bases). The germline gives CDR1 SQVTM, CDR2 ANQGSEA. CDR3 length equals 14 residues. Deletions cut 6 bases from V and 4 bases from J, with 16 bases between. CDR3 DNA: TGCAGCGTGTCCCAGGGAATATTTTACAATGAGCAGTTCTTC. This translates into CSVSQGIFYNEQFF.

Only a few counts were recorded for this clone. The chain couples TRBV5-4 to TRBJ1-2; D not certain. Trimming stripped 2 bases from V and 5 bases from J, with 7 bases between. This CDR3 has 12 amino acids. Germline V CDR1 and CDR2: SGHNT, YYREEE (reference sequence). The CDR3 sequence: CASSFGEYGYTF. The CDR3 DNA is TGTGCCAGCAGCTTCGGGGAGTATGGCTACACCTTC.

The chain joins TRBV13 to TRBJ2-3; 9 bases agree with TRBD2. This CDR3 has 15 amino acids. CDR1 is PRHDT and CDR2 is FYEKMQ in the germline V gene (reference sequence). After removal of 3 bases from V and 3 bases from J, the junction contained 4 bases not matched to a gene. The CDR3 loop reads CASSFGLAGTDTQYF. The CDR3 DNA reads TGTGCCAGCAGCTTCGGGCTAGCGGGGACAGATACGCAGTATTTT.

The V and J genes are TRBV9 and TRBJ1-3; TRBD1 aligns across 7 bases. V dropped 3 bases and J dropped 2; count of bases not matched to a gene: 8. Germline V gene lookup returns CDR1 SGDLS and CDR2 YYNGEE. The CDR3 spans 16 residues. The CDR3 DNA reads TGTGCCAGCAGCGCCCGTGCAAGGGGGCCTGGAAACACCATATATTTT. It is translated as CASSARARGPGNTIYF.

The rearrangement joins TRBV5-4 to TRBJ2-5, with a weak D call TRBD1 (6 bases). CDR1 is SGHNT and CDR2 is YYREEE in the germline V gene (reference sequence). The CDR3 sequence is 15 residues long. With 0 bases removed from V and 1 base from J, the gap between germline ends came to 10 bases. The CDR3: CASSLADSRQETQYF. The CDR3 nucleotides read TGTGCCAGCAGCTTGGCGGACAGCCGCCAAGAGACCCAGTACTTC.

CDR3 region: CASSRGETQYF. As DNA, the CDR3 is TGTGCCAGCAGCCGAGGGGAGACCCAGTACTTC. The J gene is TRBJ2-5, the V gene TRBV7-8; possible D gene TRBD2, 5 bases. V was pared by 5 bases and J by 5 bases, with 6 bases between. The CDR3 loop spans 11 amino acids. Germline V gene lookup returns CDR1 SGHVS and CDR2 FQNEAQ.

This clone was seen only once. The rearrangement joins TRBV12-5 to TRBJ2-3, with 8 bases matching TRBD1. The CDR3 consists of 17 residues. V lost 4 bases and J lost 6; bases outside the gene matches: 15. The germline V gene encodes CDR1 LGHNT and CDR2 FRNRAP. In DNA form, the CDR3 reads TGTGCTAGTGGTTCTGGCCTCCAGGGGGCAGGGACGGATACGCAGTATTTT. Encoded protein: CASGSGLQGAGTDTQYF.

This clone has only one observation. Written as DNA, the CDR3 is TGTGCCAGCAGTTACTCGGGGACAGATGGCTACACCTTC. This codes for CASSYSGTDGYTF. The rearrangement links TRBV6-5 to TRBJ1-2; TRBD1 aligns across 7 bases. CDR3 size: 13 residues. Germline V gene data show CDR1 as MNHEY and CDR2 as SVGAGI. The V and J ends lost 0 bases and 6 bases, in that order; junction bases with no gene match: 1.

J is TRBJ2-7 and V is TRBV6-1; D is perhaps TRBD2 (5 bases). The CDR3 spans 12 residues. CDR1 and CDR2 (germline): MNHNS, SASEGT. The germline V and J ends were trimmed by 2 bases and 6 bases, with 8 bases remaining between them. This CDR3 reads CASSESGFEQYF. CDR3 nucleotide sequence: TGTGCCAGCAGTGAATCGGGGTTCGAGCAGTACTTC.

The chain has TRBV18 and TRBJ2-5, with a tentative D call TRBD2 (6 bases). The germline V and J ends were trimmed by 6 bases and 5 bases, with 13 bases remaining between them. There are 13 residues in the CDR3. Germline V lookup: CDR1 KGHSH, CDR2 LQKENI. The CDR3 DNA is TGTGCCAGCTCCCAGGGCCGGGGGGAGACCCAGTACTTC. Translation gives CASSQGRGETQYF.

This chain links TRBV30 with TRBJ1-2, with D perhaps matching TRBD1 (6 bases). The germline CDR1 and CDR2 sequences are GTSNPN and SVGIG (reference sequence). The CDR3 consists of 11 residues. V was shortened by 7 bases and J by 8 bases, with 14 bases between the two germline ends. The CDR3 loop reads CASGGPEGYTF. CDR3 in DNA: TGTGCCTCGGGGGGCCCGGAGGGCTACACCTTC.

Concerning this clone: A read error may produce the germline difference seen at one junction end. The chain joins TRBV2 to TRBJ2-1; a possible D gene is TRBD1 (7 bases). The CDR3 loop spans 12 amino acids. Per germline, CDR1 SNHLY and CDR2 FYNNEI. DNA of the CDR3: TGTGCCAGCAGACCGGACAGGCGGGATGTCCTCTTC. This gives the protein CASRPDRRDVLF.

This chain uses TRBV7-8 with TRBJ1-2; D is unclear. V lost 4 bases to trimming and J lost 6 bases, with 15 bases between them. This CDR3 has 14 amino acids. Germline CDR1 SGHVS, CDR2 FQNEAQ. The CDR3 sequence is CASSSPREANGYTF. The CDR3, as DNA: TGTGCCAGCAGCTCACCCCGGGAAGCTAATGGCTACACCTTC.

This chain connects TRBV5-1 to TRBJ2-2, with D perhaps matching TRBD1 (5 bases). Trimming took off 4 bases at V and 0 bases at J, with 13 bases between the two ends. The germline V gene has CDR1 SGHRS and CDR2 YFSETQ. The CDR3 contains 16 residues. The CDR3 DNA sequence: TGCGCCAGCAGCCCCCCGACAGTATCGAACACCGGGGAGCTGTTTTTT. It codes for CASSPPTVSNTGELFF.

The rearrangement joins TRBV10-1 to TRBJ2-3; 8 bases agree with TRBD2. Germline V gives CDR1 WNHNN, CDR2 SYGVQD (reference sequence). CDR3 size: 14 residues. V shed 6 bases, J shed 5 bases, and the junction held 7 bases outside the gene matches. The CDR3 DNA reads TGCGCCAGCAGCCTCGGGGGGGCGGGAGATACGCAGTATTTT. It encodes CASSLGGAGDTQYF.

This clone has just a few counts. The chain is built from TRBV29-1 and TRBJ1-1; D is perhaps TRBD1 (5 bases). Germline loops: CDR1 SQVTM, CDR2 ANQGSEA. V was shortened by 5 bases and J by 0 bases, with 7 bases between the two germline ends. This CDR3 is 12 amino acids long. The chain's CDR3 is CSVRGMNTEAFF. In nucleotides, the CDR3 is TGCAGCGTTAGGGGAATGAACACTGAAGCTTTCTTT.

CDR3 in amino acids: CAWSRHFVRQGGTDEQFF. The CDR3 region has the DNA TGTGCCTGGAGTCGTCACTTCGTCCGACAGGGCGGGACCGATGAGCAGTTCTTC. The rearrangement joins TRBV30 to TRBJ2-1; D perhaps matches TRBD1 (7 bases). Trimming removed 2 bases at V and 8 bases at J, with 28 bases between. Germline V CDR1 and CDR2: GTSNPN, SVGIG (reference sequence). The length of the CDR3 is 18 residues.

The CDR3 DNA sequence: TGCGCCAGCAGCCAAGTGGACGGGAGGGCGGCCTATGGCTACACCTTC. It yields the protein CASSQVDGRAAYGYTF. The chain employs TRBV4-3 and TRBJ1-2; D is undetermined. CDR1 and CDR2 from the germline V gene are LGHNA and YSLEER. Trimming removed 1 base from V and 4 bases from J, with 16 bases in between. The CDR3 is made up of 16 amino acids.

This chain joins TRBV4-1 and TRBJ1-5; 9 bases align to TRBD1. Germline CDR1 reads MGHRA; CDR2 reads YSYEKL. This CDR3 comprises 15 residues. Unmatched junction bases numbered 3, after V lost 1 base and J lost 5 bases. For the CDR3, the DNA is TGCGCCAGCAGCCAAGCCGGGACAGGGTATCAGCCCCAGCATTTT. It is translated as CASSQAGTGYQPQHF.

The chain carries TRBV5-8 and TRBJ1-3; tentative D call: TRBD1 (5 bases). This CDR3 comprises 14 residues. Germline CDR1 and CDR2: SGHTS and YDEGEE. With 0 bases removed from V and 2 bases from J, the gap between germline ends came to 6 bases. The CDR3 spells CASSLAGAGNTIYF. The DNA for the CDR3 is TGTGCCAGCAGCTTGGCGGGGGCTGGAAACACCATATATTTT.

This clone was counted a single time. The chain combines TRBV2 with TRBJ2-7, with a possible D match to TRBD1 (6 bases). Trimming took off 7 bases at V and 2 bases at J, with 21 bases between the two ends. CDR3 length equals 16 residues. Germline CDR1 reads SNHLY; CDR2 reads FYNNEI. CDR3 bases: TGTGCCAGCACAACCGGGACAAGGGTATCACCCTACGAGCAGTACTTC. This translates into CASTTGTRVSPYEQYF.

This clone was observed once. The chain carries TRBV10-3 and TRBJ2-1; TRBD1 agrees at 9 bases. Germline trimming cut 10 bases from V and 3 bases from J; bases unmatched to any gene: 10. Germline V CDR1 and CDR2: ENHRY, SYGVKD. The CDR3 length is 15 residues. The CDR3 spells CATTPWTGVYNEQFF. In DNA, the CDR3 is TGTGCCACCACCCCTTGGACAGGGGTCTACAATGAGCAGTTCTTC.